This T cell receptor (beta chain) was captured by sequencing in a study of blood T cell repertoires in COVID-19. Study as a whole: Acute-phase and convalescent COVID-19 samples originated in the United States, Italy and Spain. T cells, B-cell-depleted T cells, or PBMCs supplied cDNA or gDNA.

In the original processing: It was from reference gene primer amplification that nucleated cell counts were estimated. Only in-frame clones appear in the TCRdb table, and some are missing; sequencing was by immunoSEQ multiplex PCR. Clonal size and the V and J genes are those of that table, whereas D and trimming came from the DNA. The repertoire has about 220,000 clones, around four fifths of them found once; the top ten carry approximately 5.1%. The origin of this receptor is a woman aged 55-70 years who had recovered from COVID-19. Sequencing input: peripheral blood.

The CDR3 region is CASSVAETSGGASPYNEQFF. CDR3 in DNA: TGTGCCAGCAGCGTAGCTGAGACTAGCGGGGGGGCGAGTCCCTACAATGAGCAGTTCTTC. This rearrangement joins TRBV9 to TRBJ2-1, with TRBD2 matching over 14 bases. The V gene's germline CDR1 is SGDLS and CDR2 YYNGEE. V was pared by 0 bases and J by 2 bases, with 10 bases of the junction left unmatched. The CDR3 totals 20 residues.